This T cell receptor beta chain was captured in a study of naive and memory T cell subsets. As regards this clonotype: Its cognate antigen is unknown.

Study results and caveats: Especially in CD8 cells, naive repertoires contained a few larger clonotypes, possibly CD45RA-re-expressing memory cells.

The length of the CDR3 is 14 residues. Trimming cost V 6 bases and J 9 bases; bases outside gene matches: 11. CDR1 is PRHDT, CDR2 FYEKMQ, per germline (reference sequence). Both TRBC1 and TRBC2 were covered by a beta constant-region primer of two equimolar oligonucleotides. Ligated cDNA was amplified by four rounds of PCR with nested alpha and beta constant-region primers and SP2. TCRdb reprocessed the UMI-ligation and nested PCR reads with MiXCR, giving one entry per CDR3 protein. The sample carries over 80,000 distinct CDR3 sequences, around 11% recorded once. The TCR originated in a human donor in good health. The rearrangement uses TRBV13 and TRBJ2-1; 7 bases are a match to TRBD2. The sample comprised naive CD4+ T cells from blood. This CDR3 is CASRLGGRAPEQFF. CDR3 sequence (DNA): TGTGCCAGCAGACTTGGGGGGAGGGCCCCTGAGCAGTTCTTC.